The 22 T cell receptor beta chains given below trace back to one sample, sequenced in a study of cytomegalovirus exposure and HLA in healthy donors. In the PCR, 60 Vbeta and 13 Jbeta primers were used. Assay used: immunoSEQ multiplex PCR; TCRdb lists only in-frame clones, some missing. Here the sample table reports around 120,000 clones. The sample consisted of PBMCs. The source of these receptors is a man aged 18 to 29 in good health and CMV-seronegative.

CDR3 DNA sequence: TGTGCCAGCACTCCCCCCGGTGGCGGGAGAACAAACGGGGAGCTGTTTTTT. Its protein is CASTPPGGGRTNGELFF. The V call is TRBV28, the J call TRBJ2-2, with 7 bases lining up with TRBD2. Germline CDR1 and CDR2: MDHEN and SYDVKM. J gave up 7 bases and V 7 bases, and 18 bases lay outside the gene matches. The CDR3 loop spans 17 amino acids. The whole variable domain, remainder taken from reference TRBV28 and TRBJ2-2, is DVKVTQSSRYLVKRTGEKVFLECVQDMDHENMFWYRQDPGLGLRLIYFSYDVKMKEKGDIPEGYSVSREKKERFSLILESASTNQTSMYLCASTPPGGGRTNGELFFGEGSRLTVL.

The chain carries TRBV5-5 and TRBJ1-2; the D is unclear. Trimming took 6 bases from V and 8 from J, leaving 17 bases between them. This CDR3 has 13 amino acids. Germline values: CDR1 SGHKS, CDR2 YYEKEE (reference sequence). The CDR3 reads CASTNSVGRGYTF. The CDR3 DNA is TGTGCCAGCACGAACTCGGTAGGGAGAGGCTACACCTTC.

V and J are TRBV7-8 and TRBJ1-2; perhaps TRBD1 as D (5 bases). CDR1 and CDR2 from the germline V gene are SGHVS and FQNEAQ. V was pared by 5 bases and J by 6 bases, with 22 bases between. The CDR3 has 16 amino acids. CDR3 sequence (DNA): TGTGCCAGCAGCGGGGGGATGGGGTTACTGGGCGATGGCTACACCTTC. Residues: CASSGGMGLLGDGYTF.

The chain combines TRBV5-1 with TRBJ1-3; D perhaps matches TRBD1 (6 bases). V was pared by 4 bases and J by 3 bases, with 23 bases between. CDR3 size: 18 residues. Germline V gene data show CDR1 as SGHRS and CDR2 as YFSETQ. The CDR3 spells CASSPQGLQRTVGNTIYF. CDR3 sequence (DNA): TGCGCCAGCAGCCCACAGGGTCTTCAGAGAACGGTTGGAAACACCATATATTTT.

The rearrangement joins TRBV27 to TRBJ1-5; no clear D gene. This CDR3 region has 13 residues. Germline CDR1 is MNHEY and CDR2 is SMNVEV (reference sequence). V was shortened by 3 bases and J by 4 bases, with 7 bases between the two germline ends. In DNA form, the CDR3 reads TGTGCCAGCAGTTTCGGACTAAATCAGCCCCAGCATTTT. Translated, it gives CASSFGLNQPQHF.

J is TRBJ1-5 and V is TRBV5-1; maybe TRBD1 (5 bases). Germline V gene sequence: CDR1 SGHRS, CDR2 YFSETQ. The CDR3 runs 15 residues. The ends were cut back, 1 base at V and 6 bases at J, with 14 bases in the middle. The DNA for the CDR3 is TGCGCCAGCAGCTTGAGGTCCGGGGGGACTCAGCCCCAGCATTTT. It specifies CASSLRSGGTQPQHF.

V gene TRBV2 combines with J gene TRBJ1-1; D may be TRBD1 (6 bases). The CDR3 runs to 14 residues. Trimming took off 2 bases at V and 5 bases at J, with 12 bases between the two ends. The V gene's germline CDR1 is SNHLY and CDR2 FYNNEI. The CDR3 DNA is TGTGCCAGCAGTGAATGGGGGCTGGGGACTGAAGCTTTCTTT. It codes for CASSEWGLGTEAFF.

The gene calls are TRBV19 and TRBJ2-3; maybe TRBD2 (5 bases). Germline V lookup: CDR1 LNHDA, CDR2 SQIVND (reference sequence). Trimming pared 3 bases from V and 0 bases from J, leaving 13 bases between. This CDR3 has 16 amino acids. CDR3 in DNA: TGTGCCAGTAGTATTATATGGAGCGGTAGCACAGATACGCAGTATTTT. Encoded protein: CASSIIWSGSTDTQYF. Looking up the rest from reference TRBV19 and TRBJ2-3 gives the full variable domain: DGGITQSPKYLFRKEGQNVTLSCEQNLNHDAMYWYRQDPGQGLRLIYYSQIVNDFQKGDIAEGYSVSREKKESFPLTVTSAQKNPTAFYLCASSIIWSGSTDTQYFGPGTRLTVL.

The CDR3 loop is CASSVWTGRANNEQFF. CDR3 nucleotides: TGTGCCAGCAGCGTGTGGACGGGCAGGGCAAACAATGAGCAGTTCTTC. The V and J genes are TRBV9 and TRBJ2-1; tentatively, D is TRBD1 (5 bases). The V end lost 2 bases, the J end lost 5 bases, and 17 bases lay between the germline ends. This CDR3 is 16 amino acids long. Germline loops: CDR1 SGDLS, CDR2 YYNGEE.

CDR3 coding DNA: TGCGCCAGCAGCTTGGGACATGGGAACACTGAAGCTTTCTTT. Translation gives CASSLGHGNTEAFF. The chain links TRBV5-1 to TRBJ1-1, with unresolved D. The CDR3 spans 14 residues. Trimming shortened V by 0 bases and J by 1 base, and 7 bases separated the two germline ends. The germline CDR1 and CDR2 sequences are SGHRS and YFSETQ.

The V call is TRBV14, the J call TRBJ1-3; D is possibly TRBD1 (5 bases). Germline-derived CDR1 and CDR2 are SGHDN and FVKESK. This CDR3 has 15 residues. V was cut by 8 bases and J by 0 bases, with 14 bases left in between. CDR3 sequence (DNA): TGTGCCAGCGCATCGGGGGTCTTCTCTGGAAACACCATATATTTT. Translated, it gives CASASGVFSGNTIYF.

The chain links TRBV6-6 to TRBJ2-5, with a weak D call TRBD2 (5 bases). The CDR3 covers 14 residues. Trimming removed 7 bases from V and 11 bases from J, with 23 bases in between. Germline loops: CDR1 MNHNY, CDR2 SVGAGI (reference sequence). The CDR3 nucleotides read TGTGCCAGCACTCAAAAGGCGTCTCTCGGGGAGCAGTACTTC. Its protein product is CASTQKASLGEQYF.

The V and J genes are TRBV9 and TRBJ2-1, with TRBD2 identical over 7 bases. The V gene end was trimmed by 2 bases and the J gene end by 9 bases; junction bases not matched to a gene: 8. Germline V gene lookup returns CDR1 SGDLS and CDR2 YYNGEE. This CDR3 comprises 14 residues. In DNA, the CDR3 is TGTGCCAGCAGCGTCGGCGGGGGTTTAAGTGAGCAGTTCTTC. Translation: CASSVGGGLSEQFF.

This rearrangement joins TRBV5-1 to TRBJ2-5; D uncertain. The V gene lost 1 base and the J gene lost 9 bases, with 13 bases spanning the gap. CDR1 is SGHRS and CDR2 is YFSETQ in the germline V gene. This CDR3 region has 13 residues. The CDR3 coding sequence is TGCGCCAGCAGCTTGCCTCAGGCCGGCGCCCAGTACTTC. Its translation: CASSLPQAGAQYF.

CDR3 residues: CASSDWGVFNQPQHF. The CDR3 DNA follows: TGTGCCAGCAGCGACTGGGGGGTTTTCAATCAGCCCCAGCATTTT. J is TRBJ1-5 and V is TRBV6-5; a weak D match, TRBD1 (5 bases). The V gene lost 6 bases and the J gene lost 3 bases, with 15 bases spanning the gap. The CDR3 has 15 residues. Germline V gives CDR1 MNHEY, CDR2 SVGAGI.

This rearrangement joins TRBV6-1 to TRBJ1-4, with TRBD1 matching 8 bases. This CDR3 is built from 14 residues. Unmatched junction bases numbered 9, after V lost 7 bases and J lost 8 bases. Germline loops: CDR1 MNHNS, CDR2 SASEGT. Here the CDR3 reads CASNRDRLKEKLFF. In DNA, the CDR3 is TGTGCCAGCAATCGGGACAGGTTGAAGGAAAAACTGTTTTTT.

The chain couples TRBV5-6 to TRBJ2-7; D not resolved. CDR3 length: 12 amino acids. CDR1 is SGHDT, CDR2 YYEEEE, per germline. Trimming took off 4 bases at V and 3 bases at J, with 8 bases between the two ends. In DNA form, the CDR3 reads TGTGCCAGCAGCGCCTATCTCTACGAGCAGTACTTC. As protein: CASSAYLYEQYF.

The chain carries TRBV4-1 and TRBJ1-6; the D is unclear. Germline V gives CDR1 MGHRA, CDR2 YSYEKL. The CDR3 runs 12 residues. V was cut by 5 bases and J by 7 bases, with 6 bases left in between. CDR3 region: CASSVSNSPLHF. In DNA, the CDR3 is TGCGCCAGCAGCGTTAGCAATTCACCCCTCCACTTT.

The chain uses TRBV5-1 and TRBJ2-4; TRBD2 is a possible D gene (6 bases). The V gene lost 4 bases and the J gene lost 9 bases, with 17 bases spanning the gap. CDR1 and CDR2 from the germline V gene are SGHRS and YFSETQ. CDR3 size: 14 residues. CDR3 region: CASSPAGGSGIQYF. The DNA for the CDR3 is TGCGCCAGCAGCCCGGCCGGGGGAAGCGGCATTCAGTACTTC.

The J gene is TRBJ1-1, the V gene TRBV10-2, with D perhaps matching TRBD1 (5 bases). Germline V gene lookup returns CDR1 WSHSY and CDR2 SAAADI. The CDR3 is made up of 12 amino acids. V lost 5 bases to trimming and J lost 4 bases, with 8 bases between them. CDR3 nucleotides: TGCGCCAGCAGTCCGACAGTCACTGAAGCTTTCTTT. Translated: CASSPTVTEAFF.

V and J are TRBV5-1 and TRBJ2-1; 7 bases are a match to TRBD2. From germline, CDR1 is SGHRS and CDR2 YFSETQ. The CDR3 length is 15 residues. Trimming took 6 bases from V and 9 from J; bases not matched to a gene: 15. The CDR3 DNA is TGCGCCAGCAATCTTGCGGGAGATCGAAGTTTTGAGCAGTTCTTC. Its translation is CASNLAGDRSFEQFF.

This chain uses TRBV7-9 with TRBJ2-3; 9 bases fit TRBD1. From germline, CDR1 is SEHNR and CDR2 FQNEAQ (reference sequence). The V and J ends lost 5 bases and 4 bases, in that order; junction bases with no gene match: 10. The CDR3 has 16 amino acids. The CDR3 DNA follows: TGTGCCAGCAGCCATCTTCCGGGACAGGGATCAGATACGCAGTATTTT. Amino acid sequence: CASSHLPGQGSDTQYF. Full variable domain (rest looked up from reference TRBV7-9 and TRBJ2-3): DTGVSQNPRHKITKRGQNVTFRCDPISEHNRLYWYRQTLGQGPEFLTYFQNEAQLEKSRLLSDRFSAERPKGSFSTLEIQRTEQGDSAMYLCASSHLPGQGSDTQYFGPGTRLTVL.